The text below deals with one T cell receptor beta chain. Antigen specificity is unknown. Donors had nominal health at sampling but likely had unrecorded immune exposures. Primers included in the PCR were 60 Vbeta and 13 Jbeta primers. Generated by immunoSEQ multiplex PCR, the TCRdb table keeps only in-frame clones and is missing some. The sample contains a few hundred thousand clones, roughly 75% of which appear only once. The sample is drawn from a study of cytomegalovirus exposure and HLA in healthy donors. Study details: Unique TCRs numbering 75 million to 95 million, obtained from HLA-typed donors, made up an early data release.

The CDR3 is 14 amino acids. Germline CDR1 reads SEHNR; CDR2 reads FQNEAQ (reference sequence). Whole-study results and caveats: The authors considered a cluster of highly shared sequence variants likely to be a sequencing artifact.

The receptor's source is a young woman in good health and CMV-seronegative. The J gene is TRBJ2-5, the V gene TRBV7-9; maybe TRBD2 (6 bases). The DNA end lines up better with TRBJ2-7; the J call may be wrong. The source material was PBMCs. In nucleotides, the CDR3 is TGTGCCAGCAGCTTCGGGACTGGGAGCCACGAGCAGTACTTC. It encodes CASSFGTGSHEQYF.